The entry that follows covers one T cell receptor (beta chain) sequence. Its antigen is still unknown. This sample stems from a study of early T cells in non-severe SARS-CoV-2 infection. Study summary: Chains were unpaired, as sequencing was done on bulk RNA from unsorted whole blood. Whole-study findings and limits: CD4 and private specificities were missed by VDJdb matching, which favored anti-spike CD8 responses.

The CDR3 spans 12 residues. Germline-derived CDR1 and CDR2 are SNHLY and FYNNEI. Germline trimming cut 5 bases from V and 10 bases from J; bases unmatched to any gene: 6. Individual cDNA molecules received unique molecular identifiers. TCRdb ran MiXCR on the 5' RACE reads and lists one entry per CDR3 protein. The sample holds roughly 51,000 distinct CDR3 sequences, around 10% seen once. Sequenced sample: whole blood. The gene calls are TRBV2 and TRBJ1-2; 8 bases agree with TRBD1. The TCR comes from an adult who was a healthcare worker with PCR-confirmed SARS-CoV-2 infection or an uninfected control (not recorded which). CDR3 sequence reads: CASSQDRAYYTF. For the CDR3, the DNA is TGTGCCAGCAGTCAGGACAGGGCCTACTACACCTTC.